This paragraph reports one TCR beta chain. Antigen specificity is unknown. The PCR ran on 60 Vbeta and 13 Jbeta primers. Original handling: Tens of millions of unique TCR beta chains, some 11 million shared, were counted in a later analysis. Produced via immunoSEQ multiplex PCR; TCRdb's table is partial and in-frame only. That table supplies the V and J calls and clone size; D and trimming were determined from the DNA. This sample's table has approximately 51,000 clones. The sample originates from a study of cytomegalovirus exposure and HLA in healthy donors. The overall study: The study placed approximately 78% of its roughly 400 genotyped donors in the Caucasian-associated ancestry cluster.

General study results and limits: Sequencing depth across donors, presence/absence analyses assumed, was roughly uniform. Further analysis was carried out later, and it showed several of the most significant clusters appearing linked to common viral pathogens.

V lost 5 bases and J lost 7; bases outside the gene matches: 13. The germline V gene encodes CDR1 LNHDA and CDR2 SQIVND (reference sequence). This CDR3 comprises 16 residues. The TCR was taken from a man aged 35 to 55 in good health and CMV-seropositive. The V gene is TRBV19, the J gene TRBJ2-2, with 7 nucleotides matching TRBD1. The sample consisted of PBMCs. This chain's CDR3 is CASSPYSYRGGGELFF. CDR3 in DNA: TGTGCCAGTAGTCCTTACTCCTACAGGGGTGGCGGGGAGCTGTTTTTT.